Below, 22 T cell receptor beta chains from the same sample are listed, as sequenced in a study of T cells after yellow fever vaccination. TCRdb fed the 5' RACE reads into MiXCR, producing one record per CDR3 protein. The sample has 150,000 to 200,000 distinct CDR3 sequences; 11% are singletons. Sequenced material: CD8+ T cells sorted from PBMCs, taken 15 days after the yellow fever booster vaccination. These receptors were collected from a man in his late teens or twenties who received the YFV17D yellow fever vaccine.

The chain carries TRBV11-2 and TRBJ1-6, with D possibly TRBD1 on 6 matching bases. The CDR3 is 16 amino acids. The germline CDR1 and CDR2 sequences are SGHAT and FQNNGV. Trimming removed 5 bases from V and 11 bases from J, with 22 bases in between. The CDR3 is CASSLSWTDGMTPLHF. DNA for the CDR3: TGTGCCAGCAGCCTGTCCTGGACAGATGGAATGACACCCCTCCACTTT. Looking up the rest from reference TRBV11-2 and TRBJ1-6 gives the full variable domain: EAGVAQSPRYKIIEKRQSVAFWCNPISGHATLYWYQQILGQGPKLLIQFQNNGVVDDSQLPKDRFSAERLKGVDSTLKIQPAKLEDSAVYLCASSLSWTDGMTPLHFGNGTRLTVT.

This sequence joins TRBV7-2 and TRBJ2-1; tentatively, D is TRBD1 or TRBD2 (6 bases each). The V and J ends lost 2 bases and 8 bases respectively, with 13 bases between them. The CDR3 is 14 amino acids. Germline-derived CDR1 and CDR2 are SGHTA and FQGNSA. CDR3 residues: CASSLSGAAYEQFF. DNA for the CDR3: TGTGCCAGCAGCTTATCGGGGGCCGCGTATGAGCAGTTCTTC.

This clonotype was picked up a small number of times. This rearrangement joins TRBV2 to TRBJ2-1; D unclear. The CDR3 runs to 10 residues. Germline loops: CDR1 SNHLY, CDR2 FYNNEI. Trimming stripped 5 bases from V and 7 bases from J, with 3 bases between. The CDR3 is CASSRNEQFF. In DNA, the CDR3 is TGTGCCAGCAGTCGTAATGAGCAGTTCTTC.

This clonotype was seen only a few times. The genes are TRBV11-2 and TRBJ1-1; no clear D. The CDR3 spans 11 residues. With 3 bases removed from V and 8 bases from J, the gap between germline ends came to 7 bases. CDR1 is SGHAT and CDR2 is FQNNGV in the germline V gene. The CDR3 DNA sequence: TGTGCCAGCAGCTTGGGCTGGGAAGCTTTCTTT. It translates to CASSLGWEAFF.

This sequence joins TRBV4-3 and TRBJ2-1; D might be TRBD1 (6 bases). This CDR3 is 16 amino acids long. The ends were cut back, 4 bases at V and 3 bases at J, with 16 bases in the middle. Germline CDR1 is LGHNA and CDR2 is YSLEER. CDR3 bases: TGCGCCAGCAGCCCAGACTCAGGGGCAGGCTACAATGAGCAGTTCTTC. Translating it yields CASSPDSGAGYNEQFF.

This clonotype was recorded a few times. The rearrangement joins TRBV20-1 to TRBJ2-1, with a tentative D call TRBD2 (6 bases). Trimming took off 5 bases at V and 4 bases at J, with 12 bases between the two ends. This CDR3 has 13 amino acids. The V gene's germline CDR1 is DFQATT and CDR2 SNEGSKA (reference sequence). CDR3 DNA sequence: TGCAGTGCTGTCGGAGGGCCTTACAATGAGCAGTTCTTC. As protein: CSAVGGPYNEQFF.

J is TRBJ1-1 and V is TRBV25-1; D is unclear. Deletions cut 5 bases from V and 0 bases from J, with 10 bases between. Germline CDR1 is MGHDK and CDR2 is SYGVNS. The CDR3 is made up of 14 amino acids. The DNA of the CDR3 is TGTGCCAGCAGTAGAGGGCTGATGAACACTGAAGCTTTCTTT. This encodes CASSRGLMNTEAFF.

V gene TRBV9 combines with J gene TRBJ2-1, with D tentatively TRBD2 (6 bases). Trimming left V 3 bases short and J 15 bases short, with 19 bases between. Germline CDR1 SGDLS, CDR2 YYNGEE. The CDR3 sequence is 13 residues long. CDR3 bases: TGTGCCAGCAGCGCTTGGACGGGGGAGTTGGCGTTCTTC. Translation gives CASSAWTGELAFF.

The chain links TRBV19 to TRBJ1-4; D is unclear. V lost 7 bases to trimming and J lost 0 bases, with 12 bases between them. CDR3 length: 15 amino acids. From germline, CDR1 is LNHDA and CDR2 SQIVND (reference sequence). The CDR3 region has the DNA TGTGCCAGTACCCCAAGCACAGCAACTAATGAAAAACTGTTTTTT. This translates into CASTPSTATNEKLFF.

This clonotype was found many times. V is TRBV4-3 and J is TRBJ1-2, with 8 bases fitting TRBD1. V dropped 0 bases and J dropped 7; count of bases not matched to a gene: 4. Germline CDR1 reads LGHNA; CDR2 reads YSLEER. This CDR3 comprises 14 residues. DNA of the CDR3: TGCGCCAGCAGCCAAGACTCAGGGGGCACTGGCTACACCTTC. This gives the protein CASSQDSGGTGYTF.

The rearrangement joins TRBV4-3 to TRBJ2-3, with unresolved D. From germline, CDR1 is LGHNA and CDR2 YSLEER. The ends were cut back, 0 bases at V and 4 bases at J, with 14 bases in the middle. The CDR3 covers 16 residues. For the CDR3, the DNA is TGCGCCAGCAGCCAAGAAAGAAGGATTTCGGCAGATACGCAGTATTTT. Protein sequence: CASSQERRISADTQYF.

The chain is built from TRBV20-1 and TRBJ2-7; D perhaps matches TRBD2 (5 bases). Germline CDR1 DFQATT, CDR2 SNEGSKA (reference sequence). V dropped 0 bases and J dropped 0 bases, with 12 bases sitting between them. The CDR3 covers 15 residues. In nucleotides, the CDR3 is TGCAGTGCTAGAGATAACCAGCGGAGCTCCTACGAGCAGTACTTC. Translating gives CSARDNQRSSYEQYF.

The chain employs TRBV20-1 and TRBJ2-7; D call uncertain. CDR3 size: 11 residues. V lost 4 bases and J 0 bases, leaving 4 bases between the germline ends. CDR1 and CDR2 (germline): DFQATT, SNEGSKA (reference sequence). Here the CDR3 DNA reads TGCAGTGCTACAAGCTCCTACGAGCAGTACGTC. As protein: CSATSSYEQYV.

CDR3 in DNA: TGCGCCAGCAGCCAGACAAGAGCGGGGATGAGGAACACCGGGGAGCTGTTTTTT. Its protein product is CASSQTRAGMRNTGELFF. This sequence joins TRBV4-3 and TRBJ2-2; 7 bases agree with TRBD2. The CDR3 consists of 18 residues. From germline, CDR1 is LGHNA and CDR2 YSLEER. The J segment lost 1 base and the V segment lost 3 bases, leaving 11 bases of the junction unmatched.

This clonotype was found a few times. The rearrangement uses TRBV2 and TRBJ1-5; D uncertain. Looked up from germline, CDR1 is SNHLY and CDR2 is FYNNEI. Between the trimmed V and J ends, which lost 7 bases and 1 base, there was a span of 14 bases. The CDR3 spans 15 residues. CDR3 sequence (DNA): TGTGCCAGCAAGGCAGGAGGCCTGAGCAATCAGCCCCAGCATTTT. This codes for CASKAGGLSNQPQHF. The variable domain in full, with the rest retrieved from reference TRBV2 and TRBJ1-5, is EPEVTQTPSHQVTQMGQEVILRCVPISNHLYFYWYRQILGQKVEFLVSFYNNEISEKSEIFDDQFSVERPDGSNFTLKIRSTKLEDSAMYFCASKAGGLSNQPQHFGDGTRLSIL.

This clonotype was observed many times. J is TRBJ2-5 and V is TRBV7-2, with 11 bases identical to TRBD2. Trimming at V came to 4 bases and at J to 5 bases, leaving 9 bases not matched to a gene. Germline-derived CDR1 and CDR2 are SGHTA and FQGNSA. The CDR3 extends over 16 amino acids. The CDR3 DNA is TGTGCCAGCAGCTCGCCCCCCCTAGCGGGGGGTGAGACCCAGTACTTC. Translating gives CASSSPPLAGGETQYF.

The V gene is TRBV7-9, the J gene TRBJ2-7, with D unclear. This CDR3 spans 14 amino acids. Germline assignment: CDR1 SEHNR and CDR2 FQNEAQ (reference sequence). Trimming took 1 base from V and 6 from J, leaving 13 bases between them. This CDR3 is CASSLEGFVGEQYF. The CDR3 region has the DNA TGTGCCAGCAGCTTAGAAGGGTTCGTCGGCGAGCAGTACTTC.

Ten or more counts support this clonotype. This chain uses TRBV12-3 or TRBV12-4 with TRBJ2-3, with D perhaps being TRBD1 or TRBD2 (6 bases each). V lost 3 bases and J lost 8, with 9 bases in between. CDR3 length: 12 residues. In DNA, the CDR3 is TGTGCCAGCAGTTTTGGAGGGGGTACGCAGTATTTT. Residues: CASSFGGGTQYF.

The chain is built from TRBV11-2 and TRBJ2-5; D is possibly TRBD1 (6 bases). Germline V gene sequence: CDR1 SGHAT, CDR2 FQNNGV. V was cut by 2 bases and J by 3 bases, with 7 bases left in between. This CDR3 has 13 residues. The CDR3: CASSLTGKETQYF. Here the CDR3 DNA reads TGTGCCAGCAGCTTAACAGGGAAAGAGACCCAGTACTTC.

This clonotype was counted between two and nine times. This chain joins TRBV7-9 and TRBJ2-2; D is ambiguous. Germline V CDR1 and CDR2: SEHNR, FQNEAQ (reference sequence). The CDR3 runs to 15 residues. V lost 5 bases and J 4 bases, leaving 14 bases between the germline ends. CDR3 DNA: TGTGCCAGCAGCGCAAGGACCTTAGTCACCGGGGAGCTGTTTTTT. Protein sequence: CASSARTLVTGELFF.

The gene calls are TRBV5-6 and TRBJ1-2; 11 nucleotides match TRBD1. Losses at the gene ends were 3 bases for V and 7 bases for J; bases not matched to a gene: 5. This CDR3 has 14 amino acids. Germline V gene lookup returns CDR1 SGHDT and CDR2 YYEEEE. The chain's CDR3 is CASSSGQGAFGYTF. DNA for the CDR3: TGTGCCAGCAGCTCCGGACAGGGGGCGTTTGGCTACACCTTC.

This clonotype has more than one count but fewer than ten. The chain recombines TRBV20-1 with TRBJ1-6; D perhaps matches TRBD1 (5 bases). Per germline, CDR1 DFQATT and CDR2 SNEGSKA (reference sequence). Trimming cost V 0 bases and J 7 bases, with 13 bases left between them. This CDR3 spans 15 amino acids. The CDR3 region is CSARDGQGPNSPLHF. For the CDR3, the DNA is TGCAGTGCTAGAGATGGTCAGGGACCGAATTCACCCCTCCACTTT.